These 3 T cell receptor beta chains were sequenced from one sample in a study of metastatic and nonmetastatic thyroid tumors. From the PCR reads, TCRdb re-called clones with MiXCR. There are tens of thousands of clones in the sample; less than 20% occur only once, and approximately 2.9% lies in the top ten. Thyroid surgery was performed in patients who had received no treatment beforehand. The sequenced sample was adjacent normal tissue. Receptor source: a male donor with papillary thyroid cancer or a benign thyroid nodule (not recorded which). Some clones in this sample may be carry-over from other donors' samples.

CDR3 DNA sequence: TGCGCCAGCAGCTTGTCCAGCTGGGGGCGCTCATATACGCAGTATTTT. Protein: CASSLSSWGRSYTQYF. This chain connects TRBV5-1 to TRBJ2-3; tentative D call: TRBD1 (6 bases). CDR3 size: 16 residues. The V gene lost 1 base and the J gene lost 7 bases, with 19 bases spanning the gap. Germline CDR1 and CDR2: SGHRS and YFSETQ.

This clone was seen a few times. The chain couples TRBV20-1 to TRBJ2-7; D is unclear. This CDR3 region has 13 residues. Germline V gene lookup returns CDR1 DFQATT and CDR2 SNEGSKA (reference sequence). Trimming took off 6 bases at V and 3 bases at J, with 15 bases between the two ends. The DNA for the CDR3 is TGCAGTGCCCCGGCCGAGGACCTCTACGAGCAGTACTTC. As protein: CSAPAEDLYEQYF.

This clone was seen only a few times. CDR3 sequence: CASSLSQGANYGYTF. DNA of the CDR3: TGTGCCAGCAGTTTATCACAGGGGGCGAACTATGGCTACACCTTC. This chain uses TRBV28 with TRBJ1-2; 9 nucleotides line up with TRBD1. The CDR3 totals 15 residues. In germline, CDR1 is MDHEN, CDR2 SYDVKM. V shed 1 base, J shed 2 bases, and the junction held 2 bases outside the gene matches.